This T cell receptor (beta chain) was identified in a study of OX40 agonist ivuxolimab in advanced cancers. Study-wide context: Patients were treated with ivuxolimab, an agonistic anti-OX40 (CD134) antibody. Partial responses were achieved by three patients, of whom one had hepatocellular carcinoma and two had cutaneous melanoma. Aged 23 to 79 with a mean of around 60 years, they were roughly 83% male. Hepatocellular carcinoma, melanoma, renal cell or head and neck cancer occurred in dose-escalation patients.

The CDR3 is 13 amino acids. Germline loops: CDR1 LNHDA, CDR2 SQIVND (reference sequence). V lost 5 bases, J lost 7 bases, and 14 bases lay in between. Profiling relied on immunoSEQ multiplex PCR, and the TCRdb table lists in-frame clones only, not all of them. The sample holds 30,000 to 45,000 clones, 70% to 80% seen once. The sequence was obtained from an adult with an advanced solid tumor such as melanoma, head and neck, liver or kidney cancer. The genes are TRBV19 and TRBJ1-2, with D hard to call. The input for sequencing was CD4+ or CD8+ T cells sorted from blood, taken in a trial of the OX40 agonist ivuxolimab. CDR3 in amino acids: CASSGGLITGYTF. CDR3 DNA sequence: TGTGCCAGTAGTGGAGGTTTAATAACTGGCTACACCTTC.